The 28 T cell receptor beta chains given below trace back to one sample, sequenced in a study of OX40 agonist ivuxolimab in advanced cancers. The library came from the immunoSEQ multiplex PCR assay. As stored in TCRdb, this immuneACCESS dataset retains in-frame rearrangements with V and J assigned. A fraction of the clones does not appear; measured against another copy, unresolved V genes explain less than half of the discrepancy, and the remainder lacks a known reason. The sample includes about 83,000 clones, with roughly 80% observed a single time. The leading ten clones occupy around 7.5% of the sample. Sequencing was performed on CD4+ or CD8+ T cells sorted from blood, taken in a trial of the OX40 agonist ivuxolimab. The receptors were gathered from an adult with an advanced solid tumor such as melanoma, head and neck, liver or kidney cancer.

This chain joins TRBV6-5 and TRBJ1-1; possible D gene TRBD1, 5 bases. Trimming took 6 bases from V and 3 from J, leaving 14 bases between them. Germline V lookup: CDR1 MNHEY, CDR2 SVGAGI. The CDR3 runs to 14 residues. The CDR3 DNA reads as TGTGCCAGCAGGACTCCCGGGGGGTACACTGAAGCTTTCTTT. Its translation is CASRTPGGYTEAFF.

The chain carries TRBV7-2 and TRBJ1-2; 7 bases are shared with TRBD1. V dropped 0 bases and J dropped 5; count of bases not matched to a gene: 6. The germline V gene encodes CDR1 SGHTA and CDR2 FQGNSA. The CDR3 extends over 15 amino acids. Here the CDR3 DNA reads TGTGCCAGCAGCTTAGCTTCGGGACAGCGGTATGGCTACACCTTC. Protein product: CASSLASGQRYGYTF.

The J gene is TRBJ1-1, the V gene TRBV6-1; 7 nucleotides agree with TRBD1. Germline values: CDR1 MNHNS, CDR2 SASEGT. The CDR3 covers 14 residues. With 4 bases clipped from V and 4 bases from J, the junction kept 6 bases outside the gene matches. The CDR3 DNA sequence: TGTGCCAGCAGTGGGGGACAGATTCCCACTGAAGCTTTCTTT. Protein sequence: CASSGGQIPTEAFF.

This chain uses TRBV19 with TRBJ2-7; 9 nucleotides align to TRBD2. The CDR3 has 15 residues. V was pared by 5 bases and J by 2 bases, with 7 bases of the junction left unmatched. Germline V gene sequence: CDR1 LNHDA, CDR2 SQIVND (reference sequence). CDR3 region: CASSPRGGVPYEQYF. In DNA, the CDR3 is TGTGCCAGTAGTCCCCGCGGGGGGGTGCCCTACGAGCAGTACTTC.

The chain links TRBV29-1 to TRBJ2-2, with D uncertain. CDR1 is SQVTM and CDR2 is ANQGSEA in the germline V gene. Trimming removed 6 bases at V and 6 bases at J, with 11 bases between. CDR3 length equals 12 residues. CDR3 bases: TGCAGCGTGGGGTCCCTCGCCGGGGAGCTGTTTTTT. Translation: CSVGSLAGELFF.

The genes are TRBV6-1 and TRBJ2-1; no definite D call. This CDR3 spans 13 amino acids. V dropped 6 bases and J dropped 2 bases, with 8 bases sitting between them. CDR1 and CDR2 from the germline V gene are MNHNS and SASEGT. CDR3 sequence (DNA): TGTGCCAGCAGGAAAGGGCCCTACAATGAGCAGTTCTTC. Protein product: CASRKGPYNEQFF.

DNA of the CDR3: TGTGCCAGCAGCTTGAGACAGAACACTGAAGCTTTCTTT. This codes for CASSLRQNTEAFF. This chain joins TRBV7-2 and TRBJ1-1; no firm D call. V was trimmed by 3 bases and J by 1 base, leaving 6 bases between them. CDR3 length equals 13 residues. Germline values: CDR1 SGHTA, CDR2 FQGNSA. Supplemented by reference TRBV7-2 and TRBJ1-1, the full variable domain reads GAGVSQSPSNKVTEKGKDVELRCDPISGHTALYWYRQSLGQGLEFLIYFQGNSAPDKSGLPSDRFSAERTGGSVSTLTIQRTQQEDSAVYLCASSLRQNTEAFFGQGTRLTVV.

The chain couples TRBV6-5 to TRBJ2-3, with 7 bases that match TRBD2. V was pared by 4 bases and J by 4 bases, with 8 bases of the junction left unmatched. The CDR3 is 15 residues long. Germline loops: CDR1 MNHEY, CDR2 SVGAGI. CDR3 DNA: TGTGCCAGCAGTTCAGAGGGGAGGGTGTCAGATACGCAGTATTTT. The encoded protein is CASSSEGRVSDTQYF.

The V call is TRBV30, the J call TRBJ2-7; D gene unclear. The CDR3 consists of 15 residues. Germline V gene sequence: CDR1 GTSNPN, CDR2 SVGIG (reference sequence). V shed 6 bases and J shed 2 bases, with 20 bases lying between them. Here the CDR3 reads CACSGGSPIPYEQYF. CDR3 coding DNA: TGTGCCTGCTCTGGTGGGTCCCCGATCCCCTACGAGCAGTACTTC.

This chain connects TRBV7-9 to TRBJ2-7, with 13 nucleotides matching TRBD2. The CDR3 runs 15 residues. Per the germline V gene, CDR1 is SEHNR and CDR2 is FQNEAQ (reference sequence). J gave up 10 bases and V 7 bases, and 13 bases lay outside the gene matches. Here the CDR3 reads CASTRGTSGAWGQYF. For the CDR3, the DNA is TGTGCCAGCACCCGGGGGACTAGCGGGGCCTGGGGCCAGTACTTC.

As to this clone: One end of the junction varies from germline; a read error may be responsible. The chain uses TRBV23-1 and TRBJ2-4; D is undetermined. TRBV23-1 is an ORF for which the function is uncertain. This CDR3 spans 12 amino acids. In DNA form, the CDR3 reads TGCGCCAGCAGCCCGACGGAACTTTGGCCCATCTTC. Translation gives CASSPTELWPIF.

The chain is built from TRBV6-1 and TRBJ1-2, with a tentative D call TRBD1 (5 bases). CDR1 and CDR2 from the germline V gene are MNHNS and SASEGT. This CDR3 comprises 15 residues. V lost 2 bases and J 8 bases, leaving 18 bases between the germline ends. The CDR3 sequence is CASSEYRGRREGYTF. The DNA for the CDR3 is TGTGCCAGCAGTGAATATAGGGGCCGGCGGGAGGGCTACACCTTC.

This chain connects TRBV19 to TRBJ2-6, with D unclear. This CDR3 has 13 residues. Looked up from germline, CDR1 is LNHDA and CDR2 is SQIVND (reference sequence). V was trimmed by 3 bases and J by 0 bases, leaving 0 bases between them. CDR3 DNA: TGTGCCAGTAGTATCTCTGGGGCCAACGTCCTGACTTTC. Translated: CASSISGANVLTF.

The rearrangement joins TRBV6-5 to TRBJ1-5; TRBD1 is a possible D gene (6 bases). The CDR3 runs 13 residues. Trimming left V 6 bases short and J 1 base short, with 7 bases between. CDR1 is MNHEY and CDR2 is SVGAGI in the germline V gene. In DNA form, the CDR3 reads TGTGCCAGCAGAACAGGGAGCAATCAGCCCCAGCATTTT. It translates to CASRTGSNQPQHF.

The rearrangement uses TRBV9 and TRBJ2-1; TRBD1 agrees at 8 bases. This CDR3 region has 14 residues. Losses at the gene ends were 3 bases for V and 10 bases for J; bases not matched to a gene: 9. Germline V lookup: CDR1 SGDLS, CDR2 YYNGEE. In DNA, the CDR3 is TGTGCCAGCAGCGGATTGACAGGGGCGACGGAGCAGTTCTTC. It yields the protein CASSGLTGATEQFF.

The chain links TRBV19 to TRBJ1-5; D uncertain. The length of the CDR3 is 12 residues. Trimming cost V 6 bases and J 4 bases, with 7 bases left between them. Per the germline V gene, CDR1 is LNHDA and CDR2 is SQIVND (reference sequence). CDR3 bases: TGTGCCAGTAGATACACAAATCAGCCCCAGCATTTT. This sequence encodes CASRYTNQPQHF.

The chain joins TRBV7-2 to TRBJ2-7, with D perhaps TRBD2 (5 bases). The CDR3 loop spans 16 amino acids. V lost 5 bases to trimming and J lost 0 bases, with 17 bases between them. Looked up from germline, CDR1 is SGHTA and CDR2 is FQGNSA. CDR3 in DNA: TGTGCCAGCAGCCCTCAGACTACTCTGAGCTCCTACGAGCAGTACTTC. This gives the protein CASSPQTTLSSYEQYF.

The CDR3 spells CAWGVGRVVDTEAFF. The CDR3 DNA follows: TGTGCCTGGGGGGTTGGTAGGGTGGTAGACACTGAAGCTTTCTTT. The rearrangement uses TRBV30 and TRBJ1-1; D is ambiguous. This CDR3 is built from 15 residues. In germline, CDR1 is GTSNPN, CDR2 SVGIG (reference sequence). V was shortened by 5 bases and J by 3 bases, with 19 bases between the two germline ends. Variable domain in full (rest from reference TRBV30 and TRBJ1-1): SQTIHQWPATLVQPVGSPLSLECTVEGTSNPNLYWYRQAAGRGLQLLFYSVGIGQISSEVPQNLSASRPQDRQFILSSKKLLLSDSGFYLCAWGVGRVVDTEAFFGQGTRLTVV.

This clone was counted only a few times. The chain uses TRBV19 and TRBJ1-6; D not certain. Germline V gene lookup returns CDR1 LNHDA and CDR2 SQIVND (reference sequence). This CDR3 is built from 14 residues. V lost 7 bases to trimming and J lost 10 bases, with 17 bases between them. CDR3 amino acids: CASMGIGGWSPLHF. Here the CDR3 DNA reads TGTGCCAGTATGGGGATCGGAGGTTGGTCACCCCTCCACTTT.

The chain uses TRBV7-6 and TRBJ1-2, with D uncertain. The CDR3 is 15 residues long. V gave up 5 bases and J gave up 3 bases, with 16 bases separating them. The V gene's germline CDR1 is SGHVS and CDR2 FNYEAQ. CDR3 in DNA: TGTGCCAGCAGCCCCTTGGGCCCGCGGGACTATGGCTACACCTTC. Protein product: CASSPLGPRDYGYTF.

The chain uses TRBV11-2 and TRBJ1-2; TRBD1 matches at 8 bases. This CDR3 has 13 residues. The ends lost 5 bases at V and 9 bases at J; junction bases unmatched: 8. CDR1 is SGHAT, CDR2 FQNNGV, per germline. CDR3 in amino acids: CASSPDRERSYTF. In DNA, the CDR3 is TGTGCCAGCAGCCCGGACAGGGAAAGAAGCTACACCTTC.

This rearrangement joins TRBV4-2 to TRBJ1-3, with D uncertain. The germline CDR1 and CDR2 sequences are LGHNA and YNFKEQ. The ends were cut back, 2 bases at V and 1 base at J, with 6 bases in the middle. The CDR3 runs to 14 residues. CDR3 loop: CASSQRGSGNTIYF. CDR3 bases: TGTGCCAGCAGCCAACGGGGTTCTGGAAACACCATATATTTT.

This chain uses TRBV6-6 with TRBJ2-7; 7 bases align to TRBD1. Germline lookup yields CDR1 MNHNY and CDR2 SVGAGI (reference sequence). The V and J ends lost 7 bases and 10 bases, in that order; junction bases with no gene match: 13. The CDR3 loop spans 13 amino acids. The CDR3 nucleotides are TGTGCCAGCACCACCGACAGGGCCCACGTTCAGTACTTC. It specifies CASTTDRAHVQYF.

The chain is built from TRBV27 and TRBJ2-1; 8 bases line up with TRBD2. CDR1 MNHEY and CDR2 SMNVEV come from the germline V gene (reference sequence). After removal of 2 bases from V and 7 bases from J, the junction contained 10 bases not matched to a gene. The CDR3 runs to 16 residues. The DNA of the CDR3 is TGTGCCAGCAGTTTAGACGGGACTAGGGGATTAAATGAGCAGTTCTTC. This codes for CASSLDGTRGLNEQFF.

This chain connects TRBV10-2 to TRBJ1-1; D possibly corresponds to TRBD1 (5 bases). The CDR3 has 13 residues. The V and J ends lost 7 bases and 1 base respectively, with 10 bases between them. Germline V CDR1 and CDR2: WSHSY, SAAADI. The CDR3 here is CASTEGWNTEAFF. CDR3 bases: TGCGCCAGCACCGAGGGGTGGAACACTGAAGCTTTCTTT.

This rearrangement joins TRBV5-5 to TRBJ1-5; D gene uncertain. The CDR3 totals 13 residues. Per germline, CDR1 SGHKS and CDR2 YYEKEE (reference sequence). V lost 0 bases, J lost 6 bases, and 7 bases lay in between. The DNA for the CDR3 is TGTGCCAGCAGCTTGGATCAGGTTCAGCCCCAGCATTTT. This translates into CASSLDQVQPQHF.

The chain combines TRBV30 with TRBJ2-7, with a possible D match to TRBD1 (5 bases). From germline, CDR1 is GTSNPN and CDR2 SVGIG (reference sequence). The CDR3 runs 14 residues. Trimming took 4 bases from V and 0 from J, leaving 13 bases between them. CDR3 DNA: TGTGCCTGGAACAGGTACAGTTCCTCCTACGAGCAGTACTTC. Protein: CAWNRYSSSYEQYF.

The chain has TRBV4-3 and TRBJ2-3, with unresolved D. The CDR3 loop spans 17 amino acids. Trimming stripped 4 bases from V and 0 bases from J, with 17 bases between. Germline loops: CDR1 LGHNA, CDR2 YSLEER. Written as DNA, the CDR3 is TGCGCCAGCAGCCCCCTCTCTGGGCGCTGTAGCACAGATACGCAGTATTTT. This translates into CASSPLSGRCSTDTQYF.